The next 17 T cell receptor beta chains were all read from a single sample in a study of OX40 agonist ivuxolimab in advanced cancers. TCRdb keeps only in-frame clones here, not all; method: immunoSEQ multiplex PCR. The table shows 71,000 or so clones, with 93% occurring only once. The sequenced sample was CD4+ or CD8+ T cells sorted from blood, obtained in a trial of the OX40 agonist ivuxolimab. The receptor set was obtained from an adult with an advanced solid tumor such as melanoma, head and neck, liver or kidney cancer.

The genes are TRBV11-2 and TRBJ2-1, with unresolved D. The CDR3 spans 15 residues. Trimming pared 7 bases from V and 3 bases from J, leaving 16 bases between. Germline lookup yields CDR1 SGHAT and CDR2 FQNNGV. The CDR3 sequence is CASNFGKGFYNEQFF. In nucleotides, the CDR3 is TGTGCCAGCAACTTCGGAAAGGGCTTCTACAATGAGCAGTTCTTC.

V is TRBV19 and J is TRBJ1-1; D remains unclear. Trimming cost V 6 bases and J 7 bases, with 15 bases left between them. This CDR3 has 13 amino acids. Germline-derived CDR1 and CDR2 are LNHDA and SQIVND (reference sequence). This CDR3 is CASRLSGWDEAFF. The CDR3 DNA sequence: TGTGCCAGTAGACTCTCCGGGTGGGATGAAGCTTTCTTT.

The chain combines TRBV7-2 with TRBJ2-5; D uncertain. CDR3 length equals 14 residues. Germline loops: CDR1 SGHTA, CDR2 FQGNSA. The V gene lost 3 bases and the J gene lost 1 base, with 9 bases spanning the gap. The CDR3 DNA reads as TGTGCCAGCAGCTTCTCAGGTACCCAAGAGACCCAGTACTTC. Its translation is CASSFSGTQETQYF.

The chain joins TRBV27 to TRBJ1-1; D is possibly TRBD1 (6 bases). This CDR3 has 13 residues. Germline CDR1 MNHEY, CDR2 SMNVEV (reference sequence). Deletions cut 6 bases from V and 5 bases from J, with 13 bases between. The CDR3 coding sequence is TGTGCCAGCAGCCGGGGGGCGCGGACTGAAGCTTTCTTT. The encoded protein is CASSRGARTEAFF.

This clone has just one count. The J gene is TRBJ1-2, the V gene TRBV10-3; maybe TRBD1 (5 bases). Germline V gene sequence: CDR1 ENHRY, CDR2 SYGVKD. This CDR3 is built from 14 residues. The V gene lost 2 bases and the J gene lost 3 bases, with 10 bases spanning the gap. CDR3 protein: CAISETTVDYGYTF. CDR3 in DNA: TGTGCCATCAGTGAGACGACAGTCGACTATGGCTACACCTTC.

This clone was picked up one time. V and J are TRBV12-5 and TRBJ2-1, with TRBD2 as a possible D gene (5 bases). Germline lookup yields CDR1 LGHNT and CDR2 FRNRAP. V was trimmed by 0 bases and J by 3 bases, leaving 18 bases between them. This CDR3 contains 18 residues. For the CDR3, the DNA is TGTGCTAGTGGTTTGGTATCGAGCGGCGCAATGTACTACAATGAGCAGTTCTTC. This encodes CASGLVSSGAMYYNEQFF.

This chain links TRBV13 with TRBJ1-2; 8 bases align to TRBD1. The CDR3 loop spans 17 amino acids. Per germline, CDR1 PRHDT and CDR2 FYEKMQ (reference sequence). With 5 bases clipped from V and 4 bases from J, the junction kept 15 bases outside the gene matches. The CDR3: CASSAGQGGIGSYGYTF. The CDR3, as DNA: TGTGCCAGCAGCGCTGGACAGGGAGGAATAGGATCCTATGGCTACACCTTC.

The chain has TRBV6-5 and TRBJ1-5, with D maybe TRBD1 (6 bases). The germline V gene encodes CDR1 MNHEY and CDR2 SVGAGI. V was clipped by 2 bases and J by 0 bases, with 11 bases between them. The CDR3 contains 16 residues. The CDR3 DNA follows: TGTGCCAGCAGTTACAGGGGGAAGTTTAGCAATCAGCCCCAGCATTTT. This translates into CASSYRGKFSNQPQHF.

The chain combines TRBV6-4 with TRBJ2-5; 14 bases line up with TRBD2. This CDR3 is 16 amino acids long. Germline CDR1 and CDR2: MRHNA and SNTAGT. The V segment lost 3 bases and the J segment 5 bases; nucleotides outside the gene matches: 5. The chain's CDR3 is CASSETSGRAWETQYF. The CDR3 DNA sequence: TGTGCCAGCAGTGAGACTAGCGGGAGGGCATGGGAGACCCAGTACTTC.

The gene calls are TRBV6-1 and TRBJ2-7, with TRBD1 matching 11 bases. Trimming took 8 bases from V and 7 from J; bases not matched to a gene: 13. The V gene's germline CDR1 is MNHNS and CDR2 SASEGT. The CDR3 has 15 residues. This CDR3 is CASLPPGTGGAEQYF. The CDR3 coding sequence is TGTGCCAGCCTCCCCCCCGGGACAGGGGGTGCGGAGCAGTACTTC.

With regard to this clone: A junction end diverges from the germline sequence, so it may reflect a read error. The V and J genes are TRBV27 and TRBJ1-5, with a weak D call TRBD1 (6 bases). CDR3 length equals 14 residues. Germline CDR1 is MNHEY and CDR2 is SMNVEV (reference sequence). The CDR3 DNA sequence: TGTGTCAGCAGCCTATCGGGGGCTGGCCAGCCCCAGCATTTT. Its translation is CVSSLSGAGQPQHF.

This clone was detected only once. The V and J genes are TRBV7-9 and TRBJ2-5, with TRBD1 matching over 7 bases. Trimming at V came to 4 bases and at J to 4 bases, leaving 3 bases not matched to a gene. The length of the CDR3 is 13 residues. Germline assignment: CDR1 SEHNR and CDR2 FQNEAQ (reference sequence). CDR3: CASSYRQGETQYF. The CDR3 DNA reads TGTGCCAGCAGCTACCGACAGGGAGAGACCCAGTACTTC.

The chain combines TRBV5-6 with TRBJ2-6, with D unclear. V was cut by 7 bases and J by 0 bases, with 23 bases left in between. CDR1 is SGHDT, CDR2 YYEEEE, per germline. The CDR3 loop spans 19 amino acids. CDR3 in DNA: TGTGCCAGCTCCCATATGGCGGTAGCCGACCTCTCTGGGGCCAACGTCCTGACTTTC. This translates into CASSHMAVADLSGANVLTF.

The count of this clone is one. This chain connects TRBV18 to TRBJ1-2, with 7 bases that match TRBD1. V gave up 4 bases and J gave up 0 bases; unmatched junction bases: 5. The CDR3 has 15 amino acids. CDR1 and CDR2 from the germline V gene are KGHSH and LQKENI. CDR3 loop: CASSLDRVPNYGYTF. The CDR3 DNA sequence: TGTGCCAGCTCACTCGACAGGGTCCCTAACTATGGCTACACCTTC.

This clone appeared a single time. The chain is built from TRBV27 and TRBJ1-1; no reliable D call. V gave up 5 bases and J gave up 5 bases, with 9 bases separating them. Germline V lookup: CDR1 MNHEY, CDR2 SMNVEV (reference sequence). CDR3 length: 12 residues. CDR3 amino acids: CASSRAGTEAFF. The CDR3 nucleotides read TGTGCCAGCAGTCGTGCCGGTACTGAAGCTTTCTTT.

This clone was observed a single time. CDR3 amino acids: CASVWSPTGSYNEQFF. The CDR3 DNA sequence: TGTGCTAGTGTCTGGTCCCCGACAGGGTCCTACAATGAGCAGTTCTTC. J is TRBJ2-1 and V is TRBV12-5; 7 bases match TRBD1. After removal of 7 bases from V and 1 base from J, the junction contained 10 bases not matched to a gene. CDR3 length: 16 residues. In germline, CDR1 is LGHNT, CDR2 FRNRAP.

The CDR3 region has the DNA TGCGCCAGCAGCCAAGGGGGACTAGCGGGAGATACGCAGTATTTT. It is translated as CASSQGGLAGDTQYF. J is TRBJ2-3 and V is TRBV4-1; 12 bases fit TRBD2. This CDR3 has 15 residues. Germline V gives CDR1 MGHRA, CDR2 YSYEKL. V lost 1 base and J lost 5; bases outside the gene matches: 1.